This T cell receptor beta chain was sequenced during a study of metastatic and nonmetastatic thyroid tumors. Study findings and constraints: As reported, TCR beta diversity in blood and tumor was significantly higher in malignant thyroid tumors than in benign nodules.

Ten or more counts support this clone. Its antigen is as yet unknown. Patients had received no treatment of any kind before thyroid surgery. This CDR3 is 13 amino acids long. Germline V gene sequence: CDR1 SQVTM, CDR2 ANQGSEA. Trimming stripped 4 bases from V and 3 bases from J, with 12 bases between. TCRdb re-clonotyped the PCR reads via MiXCR. The sample includes 15,000 to 20,000 clones, more than 10% of them seen just once. The origin of this receptor is a female donor with papillary thyroid cancer or a benign thyroid nodule (not recorded which). Some clones in this sample may be carry-over from other donors' samples. The sequencing sample was made of blood. The chain carries TRBV29-1 and TRBJ1-1, with a possible D match to TRBD1 (5 bases). The chain's CDR3 is CSVGWGGDTEAFF. Written as DNA, the CDR3 is TGCAGCGTTGGTTGGGGGGGAGACACTGAAGCTTTCTTT.